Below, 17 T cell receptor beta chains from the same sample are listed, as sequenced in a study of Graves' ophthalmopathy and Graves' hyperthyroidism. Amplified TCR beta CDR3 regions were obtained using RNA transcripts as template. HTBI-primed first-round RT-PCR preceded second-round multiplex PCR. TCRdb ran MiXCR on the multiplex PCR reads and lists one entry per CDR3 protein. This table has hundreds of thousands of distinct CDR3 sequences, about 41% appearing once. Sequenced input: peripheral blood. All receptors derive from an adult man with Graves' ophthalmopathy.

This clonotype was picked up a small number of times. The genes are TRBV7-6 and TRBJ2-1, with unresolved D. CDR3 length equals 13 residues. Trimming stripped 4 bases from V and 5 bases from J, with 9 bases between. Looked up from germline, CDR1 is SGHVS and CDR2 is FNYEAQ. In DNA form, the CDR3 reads TGTGCCAGCAGCTCATACAGAGACAATGAGCAGTTCTTC. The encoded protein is CASSSYRDNEQFF.

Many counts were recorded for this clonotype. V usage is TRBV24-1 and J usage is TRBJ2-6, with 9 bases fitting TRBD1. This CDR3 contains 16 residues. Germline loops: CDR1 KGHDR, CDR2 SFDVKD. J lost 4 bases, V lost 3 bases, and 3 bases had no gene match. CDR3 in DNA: TGTGCCACCAGTGATCCCGGGACAGGGGGGGCCAACGTCCTGACTTTC. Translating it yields CATSDPGTGGANVLTF.

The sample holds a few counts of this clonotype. Here the CDR3 reads CSARDRIHTEAFF. DNA for the CDR3: TGCAGTGCTAGAGATAGGATACACACTGAAGCTTTCTTT. The gene calls are TRBV20-1 and TRBJ1-1; D is unclear. CDR1 is DFQATT, CDR2 SNEGSKA, per germline (reference sequence). This CDR3 comprises 13 residues. V dropped 0 bases and J dropped 3 bases, with 8 bases sitting between them.

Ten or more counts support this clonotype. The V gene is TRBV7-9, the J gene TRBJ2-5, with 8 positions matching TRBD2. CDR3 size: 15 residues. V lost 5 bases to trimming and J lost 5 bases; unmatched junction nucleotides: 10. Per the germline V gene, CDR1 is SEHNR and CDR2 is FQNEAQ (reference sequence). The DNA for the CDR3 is TGTGCCAGCAGCCCCAGCGGGAGTCGGTGGGAGACCCAGTACTTC. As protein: CASSPSGSRWETQYF.

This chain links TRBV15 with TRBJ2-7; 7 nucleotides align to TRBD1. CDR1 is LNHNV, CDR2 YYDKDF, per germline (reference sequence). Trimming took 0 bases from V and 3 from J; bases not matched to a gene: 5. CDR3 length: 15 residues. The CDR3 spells CATSRDRQGLYEQYF. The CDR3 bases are TGTGCCACCAGCAGAGACCGACAGGGCCTCTACGAGCAGTACTTC. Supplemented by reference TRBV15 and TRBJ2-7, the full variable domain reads DAMVIQNPRYQVTQFGKPVTLSCSQTLNHNVMYWYQQKSSQAPKLLFHYYDKDFNNEADTPDNFQSRRPNTSFCFLDIRSPGLGDTAMYLCATSRDRQGLYEQYFGPGTRLTVT.

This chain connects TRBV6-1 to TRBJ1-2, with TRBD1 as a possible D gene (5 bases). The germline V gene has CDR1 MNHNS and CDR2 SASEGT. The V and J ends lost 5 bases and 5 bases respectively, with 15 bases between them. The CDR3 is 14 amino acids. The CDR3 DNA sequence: TGTGCCAGCAGTTACACGGTTGGGGGGTATGGCTACACCTTC. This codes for CASSYTVGGYGYTF.

For the CDR3, the DNA is TGTGCCACGCGGGAATTCACACTTGCCTATGGCTACACCTTC. It is translated as CATREFTLAYGYTF. The rearrangement uses TRBV10-3 and TRBJ1-2; D uncertain. Germline V gives CDR1 ENHRY, CDR2 SYGVKD. This CDR3 region has 14 residues. V was clipped by 10 bases and J by 4 bases, with 19 bases between them.

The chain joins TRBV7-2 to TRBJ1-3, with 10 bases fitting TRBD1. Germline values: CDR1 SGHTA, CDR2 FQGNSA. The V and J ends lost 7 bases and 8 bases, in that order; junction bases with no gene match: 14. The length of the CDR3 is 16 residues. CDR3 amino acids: CASIGQGESYGYTIYF. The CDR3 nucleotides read TGTGCCAGCATCGGACAGGGGGAAAGCTATGGCTACACCATATATTTT.

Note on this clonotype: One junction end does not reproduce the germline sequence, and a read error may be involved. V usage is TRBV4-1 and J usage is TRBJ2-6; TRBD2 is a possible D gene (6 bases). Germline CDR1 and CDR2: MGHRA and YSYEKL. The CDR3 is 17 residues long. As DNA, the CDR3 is TGTGCCAGCAGCCAAGCGGGTACAATCTCTGGGGCCAACGTCCTGACTTTC. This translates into CASSQAGTISGANVLTF.

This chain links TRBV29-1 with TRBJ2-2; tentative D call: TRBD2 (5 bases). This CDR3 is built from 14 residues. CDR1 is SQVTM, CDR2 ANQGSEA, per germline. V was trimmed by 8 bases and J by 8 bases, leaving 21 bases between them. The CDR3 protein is CSQEPGGFSGELFF. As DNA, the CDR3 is TGCAGCCAAGAGCCAGGCGGGTTTTCTGGGGAGCTGTTTTTT.

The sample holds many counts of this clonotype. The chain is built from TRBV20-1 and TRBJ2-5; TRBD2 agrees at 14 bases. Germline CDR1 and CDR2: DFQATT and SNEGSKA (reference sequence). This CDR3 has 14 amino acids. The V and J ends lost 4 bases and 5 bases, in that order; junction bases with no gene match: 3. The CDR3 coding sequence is TGCAGTGCTACAGGACTAGCGGGAGGTGAGACCCAGTACTTC. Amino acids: CSATGLAGGETQYF.

This chain's CDR3 is CASSQVSGSAAFF. In nucleotides, the CDR3 is TGTGCCAGCAGCCAAGTTTCAGGTAGCGCGGCTTTCTTT. The V call is TRBV3-1, the J call TRBJ1-1; no firm D call. The V gene lost 1 base and the J gene lost 11 bases, with 14 bases spanning the gap. CDR3 length equals 13 residues. The germline V gene encodes CDR1 LGHDT and CDR2 YNNKEL (reference sequence).

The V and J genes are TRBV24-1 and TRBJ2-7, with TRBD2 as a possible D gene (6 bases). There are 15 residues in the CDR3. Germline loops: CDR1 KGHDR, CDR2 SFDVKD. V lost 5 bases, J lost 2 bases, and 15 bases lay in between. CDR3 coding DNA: TGTGCCACCAGTGGAGGCGGGGACGCCGCCTACGAGCAGTACTTC. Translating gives CATSGGGDAAYEQYF.

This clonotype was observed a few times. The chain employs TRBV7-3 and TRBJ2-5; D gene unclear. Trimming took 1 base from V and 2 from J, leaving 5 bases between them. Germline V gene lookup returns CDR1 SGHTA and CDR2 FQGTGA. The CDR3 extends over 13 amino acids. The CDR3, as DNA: TGTGCCAGCAGCTTAAACCAACAAGAGACCCAGTACTTC. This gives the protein CASSLNQQETQYF.

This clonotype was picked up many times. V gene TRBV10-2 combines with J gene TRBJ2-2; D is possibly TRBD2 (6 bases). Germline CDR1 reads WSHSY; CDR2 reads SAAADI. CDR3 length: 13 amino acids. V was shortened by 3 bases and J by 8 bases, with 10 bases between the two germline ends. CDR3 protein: CASSEVGGGELFF. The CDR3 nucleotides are TGCGCCAGCAGTGAAGTTGGGGGGGGGGAGCTGTTTTTT.

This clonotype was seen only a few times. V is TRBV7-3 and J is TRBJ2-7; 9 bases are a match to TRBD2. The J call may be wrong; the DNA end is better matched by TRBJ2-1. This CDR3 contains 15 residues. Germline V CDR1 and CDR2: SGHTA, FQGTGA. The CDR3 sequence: CASSLMGGGANEQFF. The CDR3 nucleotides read TGTGCCAGCAGCTTAATGGGCGGGGGGGCGAATGAGCAGTTCTTC.

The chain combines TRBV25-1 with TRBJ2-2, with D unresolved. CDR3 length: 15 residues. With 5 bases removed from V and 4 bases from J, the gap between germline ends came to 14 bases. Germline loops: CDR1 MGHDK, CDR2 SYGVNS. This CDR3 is CASSHRARGTGELFF. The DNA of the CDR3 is TGTGCCAGCAGTCATCGTGCCCGAGGCACCGGGGAGCTGTTTTTT.